This is a list of T cell receptor beta chains from one sample in a study of blood T cells in healthy people across ages. TCRdb processed the 5' RACE reads anew with MiXCR; each CDR3 protein has one entry. The profile shows more than 500,000 distinct CDR3 sequences, approximately 30% of them singletons. The sequencing input was blood. Receptor source: a woman in her sixties or seventies in good health. CDR3s include the opening cysteine and the closing phenylalanine or tryptophan. The order of the fields is J gene, clone size, V gene, D gene, CDR3 protein. D genes are given only for firm matches. Clone size is not always given. Where it is, it says once, few, many or a class for expanded clones.

>TRBJ2-7|.|TRBV7-8|.
CASSLVTEVPTRSGQYF
>TRBJ2-1|once|TRBV4-3|.
CASSQEGLAPKQFF
>TRBJ1-4|.|TRBV10-2|.
CASSPWVFQASPKLEKLFF
>TRBJ2-5|.|TRBV7-3|TRBD2
CASSLTAGGPQETQYF
>.|few|TRBV20-1|TRBD2
CSARDSVAGGETQYF
>TRBJ2-3|few|TRBV5-1|.
CASSKTGPYVNTDTQYF
>.|.|TRBV12-3/TRBV12-4|TRBD1
CASSFPTGGRETQYF
>TRBJ2-5|few|TRBV4-2|TRBD2
CASSPHRDSGGGVQYF
>TRBJ1-5|.|TRBV7-2|TRBD1
CTSSRGQGGQPQHF
>TRBJ1-2|.|TRBV5-1|.
CASSLDGGGYGYTF
>TRBJ2-5|.|TRBV5-6|.
CASSLPWDQEPQYF
>.|few|TRBV7-2|.
CASSLTQVASYEQYF
>.|.|TRBV7-6|.
CASSSPYSDEQYF
>TRBJ2-3|many|TRBV6-6|.
CASNRNHLTDTQYF